This T cell receptor (beta chain) is drawn from a study of control samples from healthy donors and cancer patients. TCRdb keeps only in-frame clones here, not all; method: immunoSEQ multiplex PCR. The sample contains about 95,000 clones, about 88% of which appear only once. The receptor was derived from a woman aged 65 to 85 in good health. Sequenced sample: blood.

CDR3 loop: CASSPGGGLGGYTF. Here the CDR3 DNA reads TGTGCCAGCAGCCCTGGTGGGGGGCTCGGCGGCTACACCTTC. The chain is built from TRBV7-8 and TRBJ1-2, with D perhaps matching TRBD1 (6 bases). V lost 5 bases to trimming and J lost 8 bases, with 18 bases between them. This CDR3 is 14 amino acids long. CDR1 is SGHVS and CDR2 is FQNEAQ in the germline V gene.